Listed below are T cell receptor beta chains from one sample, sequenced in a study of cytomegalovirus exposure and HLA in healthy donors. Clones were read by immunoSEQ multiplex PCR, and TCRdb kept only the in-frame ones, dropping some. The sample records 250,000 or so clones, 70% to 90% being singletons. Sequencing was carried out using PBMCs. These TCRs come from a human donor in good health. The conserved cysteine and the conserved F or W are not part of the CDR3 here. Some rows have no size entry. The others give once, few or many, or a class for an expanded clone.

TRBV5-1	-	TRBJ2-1	ASSSVRGNEQF
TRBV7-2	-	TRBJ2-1	ASSLLAGDPRVEQF
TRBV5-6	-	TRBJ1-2	ASSLGGGRERYGYT
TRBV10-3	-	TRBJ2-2	AISDRDREPFVNGELF
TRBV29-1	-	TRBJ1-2	SVSAVDRVEGYT
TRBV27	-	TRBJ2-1	ASRGDRPEGEAYEQF
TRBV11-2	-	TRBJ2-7	ASSPHGGTTSYEQY
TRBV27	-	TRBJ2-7	ASSRTPSYEQY
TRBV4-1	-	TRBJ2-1	ASSPLQVSYNEQF
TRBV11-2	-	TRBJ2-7	ASGLWQGYEQY
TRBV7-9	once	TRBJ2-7	ASSPPGGTYEQY
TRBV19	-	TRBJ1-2	ASSRADYGYT
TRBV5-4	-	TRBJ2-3	ASSLVTSTDTQY
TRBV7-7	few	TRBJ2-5	ASSFSSGRAGETQY
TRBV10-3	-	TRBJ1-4	AIGTVKNEKLF
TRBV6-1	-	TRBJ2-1	ASSEARLAGGEQF
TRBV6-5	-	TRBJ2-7	ASSYGWGGRAIEQY
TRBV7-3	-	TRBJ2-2	ASSLPAGELF
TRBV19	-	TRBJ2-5	ASRRGGAETQY
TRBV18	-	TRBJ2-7	ASSPPGLAGGISYEQY
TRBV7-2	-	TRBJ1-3	ASSFTGGRAGNTIY
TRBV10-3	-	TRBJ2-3	AISESREGTDTQY
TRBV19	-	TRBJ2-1	ASTPGLAMDEQF
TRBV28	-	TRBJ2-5	GTGGGVQETQY
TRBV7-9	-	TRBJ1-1	ASSLDTNTEAF
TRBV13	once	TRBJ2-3	ASSLRLEGTDTQY
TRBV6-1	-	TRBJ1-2	ASSELFDRGEGYGYT
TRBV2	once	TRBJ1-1	ASSEEGTTEAF
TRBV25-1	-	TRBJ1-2	ASSERDRGYGYT
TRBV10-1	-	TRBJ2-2	ASSALTSGRTGELF
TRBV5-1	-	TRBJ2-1	ASSKGQVNNEQF
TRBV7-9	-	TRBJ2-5	ASKGTGLAGGEQY
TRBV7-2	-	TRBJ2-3	ASSFPSGRMGGTDTQY
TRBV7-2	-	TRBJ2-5	ASSLGSSGGQETQY
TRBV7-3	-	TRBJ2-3	ASSLGPGGTDTQY
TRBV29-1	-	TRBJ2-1	SVEPYGSSYNEQF
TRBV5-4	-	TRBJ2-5	ASSFPEYQETQY
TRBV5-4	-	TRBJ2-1	ASSLAASSREQF
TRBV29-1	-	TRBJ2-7	SVELAGGPSSGEQY
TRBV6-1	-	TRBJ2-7	ASRKPTAYEQY
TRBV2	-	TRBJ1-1	ASSETGGHTEAF
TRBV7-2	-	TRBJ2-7	ASSFNRGYEQY
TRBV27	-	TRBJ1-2	ASSLSVGANYGYT
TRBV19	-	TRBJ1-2	ASNYPGQGVEGYT
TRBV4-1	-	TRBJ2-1	ASSQGTGINEQF
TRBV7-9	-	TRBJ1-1	ASTGQGENTEAF
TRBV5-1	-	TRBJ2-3	ASSPSESTDTQY
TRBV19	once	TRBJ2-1	ASNRLAGDNEQF
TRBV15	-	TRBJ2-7	ATSKLASGPPYEQY
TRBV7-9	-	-	ASSPIPYEQY
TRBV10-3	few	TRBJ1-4	AISAGTADNEKLF
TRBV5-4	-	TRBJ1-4	ASSLGTQGTTEKLF
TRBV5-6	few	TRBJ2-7	ASSGPVLGNEQY
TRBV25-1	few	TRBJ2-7	ASSERTGPYEQY
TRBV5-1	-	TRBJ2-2	ASSLELAGASYTGELF
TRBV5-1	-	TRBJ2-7	ASSLNSGSTYEQY
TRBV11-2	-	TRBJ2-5	ASSFEGQGASDETQY
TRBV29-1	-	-	SVGTSGKFGYEQY
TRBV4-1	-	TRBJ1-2	ASSQDSGHNYGYT